The 22 T cell receptor beta chains listed next were all sequenced from one sample in a study of CD8 T cells in Susac syndrome (dated by TCRdb to the late 2010s). Library creation used the immunoSEQ multiplex PCR assay. RNA was extracted using the RNeasy kit, and about 0.45 to 1 microgram was reverse transcribed with random hexamers. TCRdb's own reprocessing of the public reads used fastp at Q25 and MiXCR and kept productive beta chains. Entries are consolidated by CDR3 protein sequence, retaining the most common genes and DNA. The sample contains under 200,000 distinct CDR3 sequences, roughly nine tenths of them found a single time. Jointly, the top ten make up about 0.1% of the sample. The sequencing sample was made of CD4+ T cells from PBMCs. The source of these receptors is a human donor with Susac syndrome.

The chain combines TRBV19 with TRBJ1-1; D ambiguous. The V gene's germline CDR1 is LNHDA and CDR2 SQIVND (reference sequence). The length of the CDR3 is 13 residues. Trimming took off 3 bases at V and 1 base at J, with 6 bases between the two ends. As DNA, the CDR3 is TGTGCCAGTAGTATCAAAGGGAACACTGAAGCTTTCTTT. It is translated as CASSIKGNTEAFF.

The chain combines TRBV6-2 or TRBV6-3 with TRBJ2-3; D is perhaps TRBD2 (6 bases). Deletions cut 2 bases from V and 4 bases from J, with 10 bases between. CDR3 size: 14 residues. CDR1 and CDR2 (germline): MNHEY, SVGEGT. The CDR3 coding sequence is TGTGCCAGCAGTTACGGGAGGTCATCAGATACGCAGTATTTT. Translating gives CASSYGRSSDTQYF.

The chain employs TRBV27 and TRBJ2-7; D possibly uses TRBD1 or TRBD2 (7 bases each). CDR1 and CDR2 from the germline V gene are MNHEY and SMNVEV (reference sequence). With 8 bases removed from V and 2 bases from J, the gap between germline ends came to 16 bases. The CDR3 covers 14 residues. The CDR3 DNA sequence: TGTGCCAGCCGCTCCCAGGGGGGGACCTACGAGCAGTACTTC. This translates into CASRSQGGTYEQYF.

The rearrangement links TRBV29-1 to TRBJ2-7, with D perhaps TRBD1 or TRBD2 (5 bases each). The CDR3 totals 13 residues. V was cut by 7 bases and J by 2 bases, with 15 bases left in between. The germline gives CDR1 SQVTM, CDR2 ANQGSEA. This chain's CDR3 is CSARDPGTYEQYF. The CDR3 nucleotides read TGCAGCGCTCGGGACCCAGGGACCTACGAGCAGTACTTC.

V and J are TRBV6-6 and TRBJ2-4, with 7 positions matching TRBD1. With 9 bases clipped from V and 9 bases from J, the junction kept 14 bases outside the gene matches. The CDR3 length is 14 residues. CDR1 and CDR2 from the germline V gene are MNHNY and SVGAGI (reference sequence). CDR3 sequence: CARHLDRRKGIQYF. The CDR3 DNA follows: TGTGCCAGACACCTGGACAGGCGGAAGGGCATTCAGTACTTC.

The rearrangement uses TRBV7-9 and TRBJ1-2; 7 positions agree with TRBD1. The V and J ends lost 5 bases and 4 bases, in that order; junction bases with no gene match: 4. This CDR3 contains 13 residues. CDR1 and CDR2 from the germline V gene are SEHNR and FQNEAQ (reference sequence). CDR3 in amino acids: CASSHRGGYGYTF. In DNA, the CDR3 is TGTGCCAGCAGCCACAGGGGCGGCTATGGCTACACCTTC.

This sequence joins TRBV5-1 and TRBJ1-1; D remains ambiguous. The CDR3 extends over 14 amino acids. Germline V lookup: CDR1 SGHRS, CDR2 YFSETQ. Trimming shortened V by 4 bases and J by 4 bases, and 14 bases separated the two germline ends. Here the CDR3 DNA reads TGCGCCAGCAGCAAAGGGTATGGAAGCACTGAAGCTTTCTTT. Its translation: CASSKGYGSTEAFF.

V and J are TRBV28 and TRBJ1-4, with D unresolved. There are 14 residues in the CDR3. Germline V lookup: CDR1 MDHEN, CDR2 SYDVKM. Trimming stripped 10 bases from V and 12 bases from J, with 24 bases between. The CDR3 DNA reads as TGTGCCACAGACTCCGGGCTCCCCCCTGGAGAACTGTTTTTT. This gives the protein CATDSGLPPGELFF.

V gene TRBV18 combines with J gene TRBJ2-5; TRBD2 aligns across 8 bases. The V segment lost 2 bases and the J segment 1 base; nucleotides outside the gene matches: 9. Germline assignment: CDR1 KGHSH and CDR2 LQKENI. This CDR3 region has 17 residues. The CDR3: CASSPARGSGIQETQYF. CDR3 nucleotides: TGTGCCAGCTCACCAGCGAGGGGTAGCGGGATCCAAGAGACCCAGTACTTC. Complete variable domain (other parts from reference TRBV18 and TRBJ2-5): NAGVMQNPRHLVRRRGQEARLRCSPMKGHSHVYWYRQLPEEGLKFMVYLQKENIIDESGMPKERFSAEFPKEGPSILRIQQVVRGDSAAYFCASSPARGSGIQETQYFGPGTRLLVL.

This chain uses TRBV28 with TRBJ2-1; D is perhaps TRBD2 (6 bases). V lost 2 bases, J lost 5 bases, and 16 bases lay in between. The CDR3 is 16 amino acids. The germline gives CDR1 MDHEN, CDR2 SYDVKM. This chain's CDR3 is CASSLGRGPKNNEQFF. CDR3 nucleotides: TGTGCCAGCAGTTTAGGGCGGGGTCCTAAAAACAATGAGCAGTTCTTC.

The chain employs TRBV6-2 or TRBV6-3 and TRBJ2-2, with unresolved D. This CDR3 spans 14 amino acids. The V gene lost 6 bases and the J gene lost 6 bases, with 14 bases spanning the gap. From germline, CDR1 is MNHEY and CDR2 SVGEGT. DNA of the CDR3: TGTGCCAGCAGACTTGCCCCAAGGGCCGGGGAGCTGTTTTTT. Its protein is CASRLAPRAGELFF.

The CDR3 coding sequence is TGCAGTGCTAGAGATCCAAGGGGGCGTATCTATCAGCCCCAGCATTTT. Amino acids: CSARDPRGRIYQPQHF. The V and J genes are TRBV20-1 and TRBJ1-5; 7 bases are a match to TRBD1. After removal of 0 bases from V and 5 bases from J, the junction contained 10 bases not matched to a gene. CDR1 is DFQATT, CDR2 SNEGSKA, per germline (reference sequence). The CDR3 loop spans 16 amino acids.

The J gene is TRBJ2-5, the V gene TRBV10-3, with 14 bases matching TRBD2. Germline CDR1 and CDR2: ENHRY and SYGVKD. V shed 3 bases, J shed 2 bases, and the junction held 5 bases outside the gene matches. CDR3 length: 17 amino acids. CDR3 loop: CAISEGTSGGGQETQYF. The CDR3 nucleotides are TGTGCCATCAGTGAAGGGACTAGCGGGGGAGGGCAAGAGACCCAGTACTTC.

This clonotype appeared once. The chain recombines TRBV3-1 with TRBJ1-2; no clear D. CDR1 and CDR2 from the germline V gene are LGHDT and YNNKEL (reference sequence). This CDR3 is built from 12 residues. Deletions cut 0 bases from V and 8 bases from J, with 7 bases between. CDR3 nucleotides: TGTGCCAGCAGCCAAGAGACATTGGGCTACACCTTC. Residues: CASSQETLGYTF.

The rearrangement links TRBV4-1 to TRBJ2-3; D not certain. Germline assignment: CDR1 MGHRA and CDR2 YSYEKL. The CDR3 length is 15 residues. The germline V and J ends were trimmed by 0 bases and 1 base, with 8 bases remaining between them. The CDR3 region has the DNA TGCGCCAGCAGCCAAGACCCAGAGCGCACAGATACGCAGTATTTT. Amino acids: CASSQDPERTDTQYF.

This CDR3 is CSARRGGKTEAFF. CDR3 nucleotides: TGCAGTGCCCGTAGAGGGGGCAAAACTGAAGCTTTCTTT. V and J are TRBV20-1 and TRBJ1-1; the match to TRBD1 covers 7 bases. The germline CDR1 and CDR2 sequences are DFQATT and SNEGSKA (reference sequence). The ends lost 6 bases at V and 5 bases at J; junction bases unmatched: 9. The CDR3 sequence is 13 residues long.

CDR3 residues: CASSLRPGGEKLFF. The CDR3 DNA sequence: TGTGCCAGCAGTTTACGTCCTGGGGGTGAAAAACTGTTTTTT. The chain uses TRBV28 and TRBJ1-4, with TRBD1 as a possible D gene (5 bases). Per the germline V gene, CDR1 is MDHEN and CDR2 is SYDVKM. The CDR3 is 14 amino acids. V was pared by 2 bases and J by 7 bases, with 11 bases between. Full variable domain (remainder filled in from reference TRBV28 and TRBJ1-4): DVKVTQSSRYLVKRTGEKVFLECVQDMDHENMFWYRQDPGLGLRLIYFSYDVKMKEKGDIPEGYSVSREKKERFSLILESASTNQTSMYLCASSLRPGGEKLFFGSGTQLSVL.

CDR3 nucleotides: TGCAGCGTTGATCAGGGACAGGGTCGTGGAGAGACCCAGTACTTC. Protein: CSVDQGQGRGETQYF. This chain uses TRBV29-1 with TRBJ2-5; 9 nucleotides line up with TRBD1. The V segment lost 3 bases and the J segment 4 bases; nucleotides outside the gene matches: 9. Looked up from germline, CDR1 is SQVTM and CDR2 is ANQGSEA. The CDR3 is 15 amino acids.

This clonotype occurred once. The chain couples TRBV3-1 to TRBJ2-3, with no clear D. Between the trimmed V and J ends, which lost 4 bases and 1 base, there was a span of 12 bases. CDR1 and CDR2 (germline): LGHDT, YNNKEL (reference sequence). CDR3 length: 15 residues. The CDR3 reads CASSPLHQGTDTQYF. For the CDR3, the DNA is TGTGCCAGCAGCCCTCTTCATCAGGGCACAGATACGCAGTATTTT.

The V gene is TRBV18, the J gene TRBJ1-2, with no clear D. CDR1 is KGHSH and CDR2 is LQKENI in the germline V gene. This CDR3 is built from 13 residues. The ends were cut back, 2 bases at V and 5 bases at J, with 9 bases in the middle. The CDR3 DNA is TGTGCCAGCTCACCAATAGGGAGATATGGCTACACCTTC. It codes for CASSPIGRYGYTF.

The V and J genes are TRBV6-2 or TRBV6-3 and TRBJ2-5, with no clear D. V was cut by 3 bases and J by 5 bases, with 4 bases left in between. CDR1 MNHEY and CDR2 SVGEGT come from the germline V gene. CDR3 size: 11 residues. Here the CDR3 DNA reads TGTGCCAGCAGTTATTTGGAGACCCAGTACTTC. Residues: CASSYLETQYF.

The chain employs TRBV2 and TRBJ1-4; no reliable D call. CDR1 and CDR2 (germline): SNHLY, FYNNEI. Trimming removed 1 base from V and 4 bases from J, with 7 bases in between. The CDR3 has 14 residues. The CDR3 reads CASSEGLLNEKLFF. CDR3 sequence (DNA): TGTGCCAGCAGTGAAGGACTGCTTAATGAAAAACTGTTTTTT.